This T cell receptor beta chain was sequenced in a study of T cell responses to AZD1222 COVID-19 vaccine. Study details: Second doses that came at about 4 or about 12 weeks were put together.

Study results and caveats: Distributed over spike, vaccine-associated CD4 TCRs predominated at 160-218 and 743-854.

With respect to this clone: Its matching antigen is unknown.

Profiled with immunoSEQ multiplex PCR; TCRdb holds only in-frame clones, not every one. In the table there are around 85,000 clones, 86% of which are singletons. The sequences come from peripheral blood, collected on day 0 of AZD1222 vaccination. The sequence derives from an adult in good health.

The CDR3 protein is CASSPSVSSGHEQYF. The DNA for the CDR3 is TGTGCCAGCTCACCATCAGTTTCGTCAGGCCACGAGCAGTACTTC. This chain uses TRBV18 with TRBJ2-7; no clear D. This CDR3 spans 15 amino acids. The germline V and J ends were trimmed by 2 bases and 5 bases, with 16 bases remaining between them. The germline V gene has CDR1 KGHSH and CDR2 LQKENI.